Shown below are 9 T cell receptor beta chains from a single sample sequenced in a study of blood T cell repertoires in COVID-19. The assay was immunoSEQ multiplex PCR, and TCRdb's table has in-frame clones only and misses some. Among about 180,000 clones listed, roughly 84% were seen once. Sequencing used peripheral blood. All receptors come from a woman in her thirties or forties with COVID-19, enrolled during active disease.

This clone came up once. The CDR3 here is CASTGKAEGGTYTDTQYF. The CDR3 nucleotides are TGTGCCAGCACTGGGAAGGCGGAGGGAGGGACCTACACAGATACGCAGTATTTT. The rearrangement joins TRBV2 to TRBJ2-3; 7 nucleotides agree with TRBD2. The CDR3 has 18 residues. Germline-derived CDR1 and CDR2 are SNHLY and FYNNEI. The V and J ends lost 7 bases and 2 bases, in that order; junction bases with no gene match: 18.

This clone appeared once. The chain recombines TRBV6-6 with TRBJ1-1; perhaps TRBD1 as D (6 bases). V lost 4 bases to trimming and J lost 0 bases, with 12 bases between them. The germline V gene has CDR1 MNHNY and CDR2 SVGAGI (reference sequence). CDR3 length: 15 residues. The CDR3 coding sequence is TGTGCCAGCAGTTCGCGAGGGGACATGAACACTGAAGCTTTCTTT. This encodes CASSSRGDMNTEAFF.

V and J are TRBV28 and TRBJ1-6, with 8 bases aligning to TRBD1. The CDR3 totals 15 residues. J lost 9 bases, V lost 7 bases, and 11 bases had no gene match. The germline V gene has CDR1 MDHEN and CDR2 SYDVKM. In nucleotides, the CDR3 is TGTGCCAGCACCCAAGTGACAGGGGAAGGTTCACCCCTCCACTTT. It yields the protein CASTQVTGEGSPLHF.

This chain joins TRBV9 and TRBJ1-1; maybe TRBD1 (5 bases). CDR3 size: 14 residues. Trimming left V 3 bases short and J 4 bases short, with 13 bases between. Germline CDR1 SGDLS, CDR2 YYNGEE. The CDR3 region has the DNA TGTGCCAGCAGCGCCTCAGGGTATGGCACTGAAGCTTTCTTT. This codes for CASSASGYGTEAFF. The variable domain in full, completed from reference TRBV9 and TRBJ1-1, reads DSGVTQTPKHLITATGQRVTLRCSPRSGDLSVYWYQQSLDQGLQFLIQYYNGEERAKGNILERFSAQQFPDLHSELNLSSLELGDSALYFCASSASGYGTEAFFGQGTRLTVV.

J is TRBJ2-1 and V is TRBV4-1; 10 bases align to TRBD2. Germline loops: CDR1 MGHRA, CDR2 YSYEKL. This CDR3 is 15 amino acids long. Unmatched junction bases numbered 5, after V lost 0 bases and J lost 9 bases. CDR3 bases: TGCGCCAGCAGCCAAGAAGAGCGGGGGGGCGGTGAGCAGTTCTTC. This gives the protein CASSQEERGGGEQFF.

Only one count was recorded for this clone. The V call is TRBV6-5, the J call TRBJ1-5, with D hard to call. This CDR3 has 15 amino acids. The V gene's germline CDR1 is MNHEY and CDR2 SVGAGI. V dropped 5 bases and J dropped 0 bases, with 11 bases sitting between them. The DNA for the CDR3 is TGTGCCAGCAGTCCCCCGGGGTTTAGCAATCAGCCCCAGCATTTT. Amino acids: CASSPPGFSNQPQHF.

The chain links TRBV4-1 to TRBJ1-6; weak D call: TRBD1 (5 bases). Germline CDR1 MGHRA, CDR2 YSYEKL. V was trimmed by 2 bases and J by 6 bases, leaving 17 bases between them. This CDR3 is built from 17 residues. Here the CDR3 DNA reads TGCGCCAGCAGCCAAATGAAAAGCGGGGGAATTAATTCACCCCTCCACTTT. This sequence encodes CASSQMKSGGINSPLHF.

The gene calls are TRBV19 and TRBJ2-5; 10 positions agree with TRBD2. The CDR3 is 16 amino acids. Trimming took 6 bases from V and 4 from J; bases not matched to a gene: 11. Germline-derived CDR1 and CDR2 are LNHDA and SQIVND (reference sequence). This chain's CDR3 is CASSLLIAGGGETQYF. The CDR3 DNA reads as TGTGCCAGTAGCCTTCTCATAGCGGGAGGTGGAGAGACCCAGTACTTC.

The chain carries TRBV27 and TRBJ1-4; D is possibly TRBD1 (6 bases). This CDR3 comprises 14 residues. From germline, CDR1 is MNHEY and CDR2 SMNVEV (reference sequence). V shed 7 bases and J shed 8 bases, with 17 bases lying between them. The CDR3 sequence is CASTYRARGEKLFF. CDR3 DNA: TGTGCCAGCACCTACAGGGCCAGGGGCGAAAAACTGTTTTTT.